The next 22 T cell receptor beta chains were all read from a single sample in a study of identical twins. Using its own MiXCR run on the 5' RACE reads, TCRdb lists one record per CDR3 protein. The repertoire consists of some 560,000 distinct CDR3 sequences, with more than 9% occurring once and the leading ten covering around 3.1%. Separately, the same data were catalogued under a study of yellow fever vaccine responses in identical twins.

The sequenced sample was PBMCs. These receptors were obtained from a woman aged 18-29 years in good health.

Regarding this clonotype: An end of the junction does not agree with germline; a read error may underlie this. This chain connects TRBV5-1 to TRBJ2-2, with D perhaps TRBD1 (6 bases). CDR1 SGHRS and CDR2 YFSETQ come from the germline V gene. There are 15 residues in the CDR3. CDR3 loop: CASSFTQGTTGKLFF. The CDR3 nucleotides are TGCGCCAGCAGCTTCACTCAGGGGACCACCGGGAAGCTGTTTTTT.

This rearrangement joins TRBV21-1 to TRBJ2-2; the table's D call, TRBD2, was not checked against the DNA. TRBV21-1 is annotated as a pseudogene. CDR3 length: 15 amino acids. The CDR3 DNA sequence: TGTGCCAGCATCCGACTAGCTCGGAACACCGGGGAGCTGTTTTTT. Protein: CASIRLARNTGELFF.

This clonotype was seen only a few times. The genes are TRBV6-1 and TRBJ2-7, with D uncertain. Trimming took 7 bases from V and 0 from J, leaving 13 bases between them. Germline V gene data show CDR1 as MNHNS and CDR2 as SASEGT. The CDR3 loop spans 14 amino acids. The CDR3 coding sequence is TGTGCCAGCAACCCACTGGCCTCCTCCTACGAGCAGTACTTC. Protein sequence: CASNPLASSYEQYF.

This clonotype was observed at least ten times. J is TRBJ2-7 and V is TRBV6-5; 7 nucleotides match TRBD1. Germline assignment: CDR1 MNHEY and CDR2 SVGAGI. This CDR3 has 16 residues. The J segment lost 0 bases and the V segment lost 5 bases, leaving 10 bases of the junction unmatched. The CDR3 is CASSHLSGTDSYEQYF. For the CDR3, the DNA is TGTGCCAGCAGTCACCTATCCGGGACAGACTCCTACGAGCAGTACTTC.

The CDR3 bases are TGTGCCTGGAGTGTACTCCCGGAAGCTGAGCAGTTCTTC. Its translation is CAWSVLPEAEQFF. This chain links TRBV30 with TRBJ2-1, with unresolved D. Germline lookup yields CDR1 GTSNPN and CDR2 SVGIG (reference sequence). CDR3 length equals 13 residues. Deletions cut 0 bases from V and 9 bases from J, with 12 bases between.

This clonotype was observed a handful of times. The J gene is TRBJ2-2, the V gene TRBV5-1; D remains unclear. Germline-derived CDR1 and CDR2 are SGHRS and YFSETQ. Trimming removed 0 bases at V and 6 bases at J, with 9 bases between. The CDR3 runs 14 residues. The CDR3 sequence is CASSLVPPAGELFF. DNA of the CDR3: TGCGCCAGCAGCTTGGTTCCTCCGGCCGGGGAGCTGTTTTTT.

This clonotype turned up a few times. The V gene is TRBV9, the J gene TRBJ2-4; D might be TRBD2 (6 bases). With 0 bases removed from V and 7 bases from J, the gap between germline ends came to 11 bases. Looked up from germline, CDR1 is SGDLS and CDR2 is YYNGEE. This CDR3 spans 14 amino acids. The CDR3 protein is CASSVDGGSNIQYF. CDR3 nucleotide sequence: TGTGCCAGCAGCGTAGACGGGGGATCGAACATTCAGTACTTC.

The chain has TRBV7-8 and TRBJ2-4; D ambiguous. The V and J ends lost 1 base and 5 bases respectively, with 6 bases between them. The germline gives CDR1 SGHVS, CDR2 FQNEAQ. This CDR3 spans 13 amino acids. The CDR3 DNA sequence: TGTGCCAGCAGCTTAGATGTGCAAAACATTCAGTACTTC. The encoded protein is CASSLDVQNIQYF.

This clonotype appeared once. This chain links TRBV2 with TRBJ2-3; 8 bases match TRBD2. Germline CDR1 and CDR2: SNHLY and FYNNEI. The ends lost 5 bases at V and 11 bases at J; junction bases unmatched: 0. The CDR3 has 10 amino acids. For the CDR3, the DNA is TGTGCCAGCAGTCGGGAGGGGCAGTATTTT. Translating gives CASSREGQYF.

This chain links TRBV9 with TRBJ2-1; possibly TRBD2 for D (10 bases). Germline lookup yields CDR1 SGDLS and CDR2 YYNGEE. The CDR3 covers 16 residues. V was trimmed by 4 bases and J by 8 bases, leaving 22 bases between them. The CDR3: CASSPSGGQGSHEQFF. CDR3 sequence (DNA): TGTGCCAGCAGCCCTAGCGGGGGACAGGGTTCTCATGAGCAGTTCTTC.

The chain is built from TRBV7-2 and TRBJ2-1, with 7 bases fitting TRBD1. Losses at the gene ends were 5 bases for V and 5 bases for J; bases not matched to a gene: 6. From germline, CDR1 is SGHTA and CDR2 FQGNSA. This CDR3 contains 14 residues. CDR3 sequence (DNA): TGTGCCAGCAGCGCATGGGACAGCAACAATGAGCAGTTCTTC. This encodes CASSAWDSNNEQFF.

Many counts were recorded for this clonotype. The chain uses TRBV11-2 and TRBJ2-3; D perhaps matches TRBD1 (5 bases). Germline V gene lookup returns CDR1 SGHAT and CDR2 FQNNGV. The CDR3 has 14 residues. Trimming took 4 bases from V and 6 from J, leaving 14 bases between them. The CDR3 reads CASSSDRKGDTQYF. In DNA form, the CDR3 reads TGTGCCAGCAGCTCCGACCGGAAGGGGGATACGCAGTATTTT.

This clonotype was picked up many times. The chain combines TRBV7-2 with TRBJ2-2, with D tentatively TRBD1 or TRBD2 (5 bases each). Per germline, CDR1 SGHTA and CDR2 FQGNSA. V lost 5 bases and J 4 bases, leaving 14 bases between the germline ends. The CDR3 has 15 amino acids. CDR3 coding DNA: TGTGCCAGCAGCCCCAGGGCCGCGGGCACCGGGGAGCTGTTTTTT. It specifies CASSPRAAGTGELFF.

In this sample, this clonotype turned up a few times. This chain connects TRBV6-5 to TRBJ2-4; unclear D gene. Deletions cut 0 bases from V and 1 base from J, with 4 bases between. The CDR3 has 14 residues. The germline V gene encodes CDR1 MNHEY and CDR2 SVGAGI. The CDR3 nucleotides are TGTGCCAGCAGTTACTCGCTTGCCAAAAACATTCAGTACTTC. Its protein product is CASSYSLAKNIQYF.

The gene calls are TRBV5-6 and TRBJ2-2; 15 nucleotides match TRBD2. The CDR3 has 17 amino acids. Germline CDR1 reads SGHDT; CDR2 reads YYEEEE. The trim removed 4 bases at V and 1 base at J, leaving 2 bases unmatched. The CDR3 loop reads CASSRGLAGGNTGELFF. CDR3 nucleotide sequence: TGTGCCAGCAGCAGGGGACTAGCGGGAGGGAACACCGGGGAGCTGTTTTTT.

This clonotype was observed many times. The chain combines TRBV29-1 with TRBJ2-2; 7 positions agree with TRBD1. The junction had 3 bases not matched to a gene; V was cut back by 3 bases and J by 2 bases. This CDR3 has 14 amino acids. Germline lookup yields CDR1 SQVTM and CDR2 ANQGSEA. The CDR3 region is CSVETGSNTGELFF. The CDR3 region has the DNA TGCAGCGTTGAGACAGGGTCCAACACCGGGGAGCTGTTTTTT.

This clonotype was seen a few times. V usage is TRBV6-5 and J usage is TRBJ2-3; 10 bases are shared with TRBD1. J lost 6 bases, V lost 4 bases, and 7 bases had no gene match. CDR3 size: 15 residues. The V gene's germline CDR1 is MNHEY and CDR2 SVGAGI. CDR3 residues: CASSSRDRGGDTQYF. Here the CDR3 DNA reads TGTGCCAGCAGTTCACGGGACAGGGGTGGGGATACGCAGTATTTT.

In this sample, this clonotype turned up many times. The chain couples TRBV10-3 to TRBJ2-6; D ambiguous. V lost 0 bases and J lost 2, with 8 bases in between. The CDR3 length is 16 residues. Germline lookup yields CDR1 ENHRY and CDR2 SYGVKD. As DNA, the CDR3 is TGTGCCATCAGTGAGTCGTCGAACACTGGGGCCAACGTCCTGACTTTC. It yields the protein CAISESSNTGANVLTF.

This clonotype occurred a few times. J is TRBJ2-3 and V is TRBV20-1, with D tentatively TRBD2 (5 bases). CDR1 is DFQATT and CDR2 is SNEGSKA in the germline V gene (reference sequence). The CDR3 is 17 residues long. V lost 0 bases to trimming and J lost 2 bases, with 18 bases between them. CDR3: CSARDPFSPGLTDTQYF. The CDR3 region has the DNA TGCAGTGCTAGAGATCCTTTTAGCCCAGGACTCACAGATACGCAGTATTTT.

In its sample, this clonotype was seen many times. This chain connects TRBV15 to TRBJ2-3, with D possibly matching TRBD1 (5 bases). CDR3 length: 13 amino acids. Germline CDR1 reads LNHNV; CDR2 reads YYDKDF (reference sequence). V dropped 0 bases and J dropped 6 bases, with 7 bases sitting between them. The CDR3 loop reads CATSRDPGDTQYF. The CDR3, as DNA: TGTGCCACCAGCAGAGATCCAGGGGATACGCAGTATTTT.

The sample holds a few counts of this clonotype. CDR3 DNA: TGTGCCAGCAGTGGACTAGCGGGAGAAATAGATACGCAGTATTTT. Its translation: CASSGLAGEIDTQYF. This sequence joins TRBV28 and TRBJ2-3; 13 nucleotides agree with TRBD2. The ends lost 5 bases at V and 5 bases at J; junction bases unmatched: 4. Germline V gives CDR1 MDHEN, CDR2 SYDVKM. This CDR3 has 15 amino acids.

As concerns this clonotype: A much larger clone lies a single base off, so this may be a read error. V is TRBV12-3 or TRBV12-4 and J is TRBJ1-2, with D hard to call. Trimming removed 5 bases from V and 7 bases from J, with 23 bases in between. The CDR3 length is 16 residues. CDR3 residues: CASSPSGPGFIPGYTF. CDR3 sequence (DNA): TGTGCCAGCAGTCCGAGCGGACCCGGTTTCATCCCTGGCTACACCTTC.